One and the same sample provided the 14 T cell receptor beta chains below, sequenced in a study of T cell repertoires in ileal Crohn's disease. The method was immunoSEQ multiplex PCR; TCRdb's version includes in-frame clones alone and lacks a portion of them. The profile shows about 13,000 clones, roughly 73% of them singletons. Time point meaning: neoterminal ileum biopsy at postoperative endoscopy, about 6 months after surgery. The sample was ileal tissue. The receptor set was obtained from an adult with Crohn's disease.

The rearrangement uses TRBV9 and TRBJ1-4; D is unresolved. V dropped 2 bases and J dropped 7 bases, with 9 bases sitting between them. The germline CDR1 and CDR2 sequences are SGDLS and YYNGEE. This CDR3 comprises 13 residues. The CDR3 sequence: CASSVESGEKLFF. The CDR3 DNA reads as TGTGCCAGCAGCGTCGAGTCCGGTGAAAAACTGTTTTTT.

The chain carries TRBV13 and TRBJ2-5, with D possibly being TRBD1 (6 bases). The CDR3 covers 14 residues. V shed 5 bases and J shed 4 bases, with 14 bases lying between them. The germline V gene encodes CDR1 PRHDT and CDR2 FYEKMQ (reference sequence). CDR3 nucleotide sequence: TGTGCCAGCAGCCTATTACAGGGTGGAGAGACCCAGTACTTC. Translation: CASSLLQGGETQYF.

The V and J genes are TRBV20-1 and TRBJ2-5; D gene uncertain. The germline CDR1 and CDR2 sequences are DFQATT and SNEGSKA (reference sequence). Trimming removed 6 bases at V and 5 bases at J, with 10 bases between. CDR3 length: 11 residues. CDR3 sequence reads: CSAARSETQYF. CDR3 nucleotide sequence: TGCAGTGCCGCCAGGTCGGAGACCCAGTACTTC.

CDR3 DNA sequence: TGTGCCAGTAGCCCCCTAGCGGGAGGCGATTATGAGCAGTTCTTC. This sequence encodes CASSPLAGGDYEQFF. The chain recombines TRBV19 with TRBJ2-1, with 11 bases matching TRBD2. Germline CDR1 LNHDA, CDR2 SQIVND (reference sequence). With 6 bases clipped from V and 8 bases from J, the junction kept 9 bases outside the gene matches. The CDR3 has 15 residues. Full variable domain (outside the CDR3, taken from reference TRBV19 and TRBJ2-1): DGGITQSPKYLFRKEGQNVTLSCEQNLNHDAMYWYRQDPGQGLRLIYYSQIVNDFQKGDIAEGYSVSREKKESFPLTVTSAQKNPTAFYLCASSPLAGGDYEQFFGPGTRLTVL.

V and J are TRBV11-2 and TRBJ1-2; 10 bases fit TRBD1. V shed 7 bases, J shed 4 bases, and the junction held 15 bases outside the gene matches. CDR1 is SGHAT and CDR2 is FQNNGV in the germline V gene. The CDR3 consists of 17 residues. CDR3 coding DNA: TGTGCCAGCACCGGAGGGACAGGGGACCTCATCCGCTATGGCTACACCTTC. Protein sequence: CASTGGTGDLIRYGYTF.

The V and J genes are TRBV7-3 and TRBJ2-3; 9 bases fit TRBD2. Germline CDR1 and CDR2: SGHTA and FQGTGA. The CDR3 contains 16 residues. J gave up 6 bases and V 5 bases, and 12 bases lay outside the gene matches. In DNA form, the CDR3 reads TGTGCCAGCAGCCTAAGAGCGGGAGGAGGAGCTGATACGCAGTATTTT. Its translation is CASSLRAGGGADTQYF.

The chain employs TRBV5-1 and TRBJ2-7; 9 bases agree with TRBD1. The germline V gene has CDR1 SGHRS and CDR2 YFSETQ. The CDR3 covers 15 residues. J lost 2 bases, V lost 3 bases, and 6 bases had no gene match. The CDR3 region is CASSSRTGEPYEQYF. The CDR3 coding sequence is TGCGCCAGCAGCTCAAGGACAGGGGAACCCTACGAGCAGTACTTC.

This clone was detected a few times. CDR3 protein: CASSLGLAGGANHEQYF. As DNA, the CDR3 is TGTGCCAGCAGCTTGGGACTAGCGGGAGGGGCTAACCACGAGCAGTACTTC. The V gene is TRBV5-6, the J gene TRBJ2-7; 14 bases are a match to TRBD2. The germline V gene encodes CDR1 SGHDT and CDR2 YYEEEE. Trimming cost V 0 bases and J 5 bases; bases outside gene matches: 7. CDR3 length: 17 amino acids.

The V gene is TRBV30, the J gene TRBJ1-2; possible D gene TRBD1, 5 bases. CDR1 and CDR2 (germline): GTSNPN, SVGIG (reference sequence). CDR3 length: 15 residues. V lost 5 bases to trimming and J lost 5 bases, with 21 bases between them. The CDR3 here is CAWDHRDSGGYGYTF. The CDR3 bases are TGTGCCTGGGATCACCGGGACTCCGGCGGGTATGGCTACACCTTC.

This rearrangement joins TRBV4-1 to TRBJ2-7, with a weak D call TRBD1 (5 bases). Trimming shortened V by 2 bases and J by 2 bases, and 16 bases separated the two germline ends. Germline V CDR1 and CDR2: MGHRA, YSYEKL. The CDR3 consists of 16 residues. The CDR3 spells CASSQTTGGAPYEQYF. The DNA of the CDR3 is TGCGCCAGCAGCCAAACTACAGGCGGCGCCCCCTACGAGCAGTACTTC.

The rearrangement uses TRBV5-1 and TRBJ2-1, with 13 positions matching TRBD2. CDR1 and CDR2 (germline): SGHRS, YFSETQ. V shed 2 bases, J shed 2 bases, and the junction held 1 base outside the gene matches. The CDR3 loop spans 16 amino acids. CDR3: CASSFTSGGAYNEQFF. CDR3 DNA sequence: TGCGCCAGCAGCTTTACTAGCGGGGGGGCCTACAATGAGCAGTTCTTC.

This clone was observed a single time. CDR3 residues: CASGFEGATEAFF. In nucleotides, the CDR3 is TGTGCTAGTGGTTTTGAGGGGGCCACTGAAGCTTTCTTT. The chain recombines TRBV12-5 with TRBJ1-1, with 7 nucleotides matching TRBD1. Germline CDR1 LGHNT, CDR2 FRNRAP. The CDR3 has 13 amino acids. The V and J ends lost 3 bases and 4 bases, in that order; junction bases with no gene match: 2.

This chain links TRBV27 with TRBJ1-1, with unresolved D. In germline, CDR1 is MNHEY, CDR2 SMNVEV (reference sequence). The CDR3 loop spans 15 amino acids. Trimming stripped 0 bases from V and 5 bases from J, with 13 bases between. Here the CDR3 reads CASSLSAAGGTEAFF. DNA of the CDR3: TGTGCCAGCAGTTTATCCGCAGCTGGAGGGACTGAAGCTTTCTTT.

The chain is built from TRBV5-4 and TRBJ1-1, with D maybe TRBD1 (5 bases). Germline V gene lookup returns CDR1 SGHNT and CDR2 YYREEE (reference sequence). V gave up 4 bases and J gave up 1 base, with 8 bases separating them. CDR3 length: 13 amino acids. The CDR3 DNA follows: TGTGCCAGCAGCGAACAGGCGAACACTGAAGCTTTCTTT. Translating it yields CASSEQANTEAFF. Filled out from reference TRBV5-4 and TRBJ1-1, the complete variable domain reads ETGVTQSPTHLIKTRGQQVTLRCSSQSGHNTVSWYQQALGQGPQFIFQYYREEENGRGNFPPRFSGLQFPNYSSELNVNALELDDSALYLCASSEQANTEAFFGQGTRLTVV.